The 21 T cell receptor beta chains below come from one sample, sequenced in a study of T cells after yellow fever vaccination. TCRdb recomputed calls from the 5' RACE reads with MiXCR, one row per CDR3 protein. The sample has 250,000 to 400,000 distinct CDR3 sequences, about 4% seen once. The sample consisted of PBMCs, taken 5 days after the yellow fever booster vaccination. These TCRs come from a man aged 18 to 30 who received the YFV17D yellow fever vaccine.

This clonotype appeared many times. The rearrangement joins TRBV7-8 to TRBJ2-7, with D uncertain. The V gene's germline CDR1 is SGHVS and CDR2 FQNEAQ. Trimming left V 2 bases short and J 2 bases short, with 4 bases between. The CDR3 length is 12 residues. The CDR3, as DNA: TGTGCCAGCAGCTTACCACCCTACGAGCAGTACTTC. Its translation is CASSLPPYEQYF.

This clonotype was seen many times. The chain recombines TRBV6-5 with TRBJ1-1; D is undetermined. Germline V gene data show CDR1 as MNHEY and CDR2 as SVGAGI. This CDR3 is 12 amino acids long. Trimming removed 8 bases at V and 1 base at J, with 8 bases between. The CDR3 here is CASGMGNTEAFF. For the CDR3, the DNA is TGTGCCAGCGGTATGGGGAACACTGAAGCTTTCTTT.

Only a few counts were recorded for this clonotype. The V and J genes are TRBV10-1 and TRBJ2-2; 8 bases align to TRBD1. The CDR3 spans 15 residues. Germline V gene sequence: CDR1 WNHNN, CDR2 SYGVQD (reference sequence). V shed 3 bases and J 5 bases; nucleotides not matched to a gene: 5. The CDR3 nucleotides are TGCGCCAGCAGTGATGATCAGGGGGCAACCGGGGAGCTGTTTTTT. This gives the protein CASSDDQGATGELFF.

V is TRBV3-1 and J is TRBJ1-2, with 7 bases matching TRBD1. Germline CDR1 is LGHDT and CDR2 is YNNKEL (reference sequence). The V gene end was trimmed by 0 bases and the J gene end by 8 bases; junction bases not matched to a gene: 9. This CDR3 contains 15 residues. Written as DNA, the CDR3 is TGTGCCAGCAGCCAAGAGCCAGGGGGGTCGGAAGGCTACACCTTC. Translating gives CASSQEPGGSEGYTF.

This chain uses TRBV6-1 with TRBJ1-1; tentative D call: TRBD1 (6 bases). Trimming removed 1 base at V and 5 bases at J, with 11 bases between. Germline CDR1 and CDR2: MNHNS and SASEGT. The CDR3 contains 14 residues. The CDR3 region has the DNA TGTGCCAGCAGTGAAGGGGCAGGGGAGACTGAAGCTTTCTTT. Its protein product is CASSEGAGETEAFF.

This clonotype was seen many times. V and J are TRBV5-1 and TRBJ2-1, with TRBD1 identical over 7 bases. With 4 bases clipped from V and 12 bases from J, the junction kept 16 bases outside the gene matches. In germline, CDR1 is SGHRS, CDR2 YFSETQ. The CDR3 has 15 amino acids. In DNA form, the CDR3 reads TGCGCCAGCAGCCAGGGACAGTACTCGGGTGCTGGGCAGTTCTTC. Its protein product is CASSQGQYSGAGQFF.

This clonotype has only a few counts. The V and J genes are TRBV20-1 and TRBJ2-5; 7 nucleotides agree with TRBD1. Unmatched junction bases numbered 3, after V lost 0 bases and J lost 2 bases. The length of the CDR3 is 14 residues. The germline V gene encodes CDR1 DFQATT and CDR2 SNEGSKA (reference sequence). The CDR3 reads CSARDEGAQETQYF. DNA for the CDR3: TGCAGTGCTAGAGATGAGGGGGCTCAAGAGACCCAGTACTTC.

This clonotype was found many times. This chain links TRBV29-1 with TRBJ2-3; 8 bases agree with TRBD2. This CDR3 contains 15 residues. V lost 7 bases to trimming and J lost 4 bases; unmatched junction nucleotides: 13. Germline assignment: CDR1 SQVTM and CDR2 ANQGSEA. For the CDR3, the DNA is TGCAGCGCTGGTCACGTAGCGGGGATGGCAGATACGCAGTATTTT. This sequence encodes CSAGHVAGMADTQYF.

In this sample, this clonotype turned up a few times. The DNA for the CDR3 is TGTGCCAGCAGCCTAGGGTCTCCCCCAGATACGCAGTATTTT. This sequence encodes CASSLGSPPDTQYF. This chain uses TRBV7-2 with TRBJ2-3; D gene ambiguous. The germline V and J ends were trimmed by 5 bases and 4 bases, with 13 bases remaining between them. The CDR3 spans 14 residues. CDR1 and CDR2 (germline): SGHTA, FQGNSA. Full variable domain (missing parts from reference TRBV7-2 and TRBJ2-3): GAGVSQSPSNKVTEKGKDVELRCDPISGHTALYWYRQSLGQGLEFLIYFQGNSAPDKSGLPSDRFSAERTGGSVSTLTIQRTQQEDSAVYLCASSLGSPPDTQYFGPGTRLTVL.

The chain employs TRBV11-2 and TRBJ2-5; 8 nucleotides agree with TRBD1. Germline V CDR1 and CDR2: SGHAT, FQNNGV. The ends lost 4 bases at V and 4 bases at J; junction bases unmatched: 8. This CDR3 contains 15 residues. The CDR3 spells CASSSGQGRGETQYF. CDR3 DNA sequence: TGTGCCAGCAGCTCAGGACAGGGCAGGGGAGAGACCCAGTACTTC.

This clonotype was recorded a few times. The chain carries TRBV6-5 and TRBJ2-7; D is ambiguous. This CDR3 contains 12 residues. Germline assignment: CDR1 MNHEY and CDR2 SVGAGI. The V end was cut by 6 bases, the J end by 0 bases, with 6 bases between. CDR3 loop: CASRFSSYEQYV. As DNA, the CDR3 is TGTGCCAGCAGGTTTAGCTCCTACGAGCAGTACGTC.

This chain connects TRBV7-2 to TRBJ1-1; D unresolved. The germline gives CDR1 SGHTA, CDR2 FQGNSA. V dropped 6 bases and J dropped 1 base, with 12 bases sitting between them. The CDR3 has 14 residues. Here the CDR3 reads CASSIKVGNTEAFF. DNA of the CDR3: TGTGCCAGCAGTATTAAGGTGGGGAACACTGAAGCTTTCTTT.

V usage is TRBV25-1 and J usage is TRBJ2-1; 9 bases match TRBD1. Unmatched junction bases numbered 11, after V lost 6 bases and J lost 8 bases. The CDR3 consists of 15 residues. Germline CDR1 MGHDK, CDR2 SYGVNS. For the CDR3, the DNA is TGTGCCAGCAGCCTTGGACAGGGGAATTTCGATGAGCAGTTCTTC. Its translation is CASSLGQGNFDEQFF. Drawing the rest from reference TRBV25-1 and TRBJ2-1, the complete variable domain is EADIYQTPRYLVIGTGKKITLECSQTMGHDKMYWYQQDPGMELHLIHYSYGVNSTEKGDLSSESTVSRIRTEHFPLTLESARPSHTSQYLCASSLGQGNFDEQFFGPGTRLTVL.

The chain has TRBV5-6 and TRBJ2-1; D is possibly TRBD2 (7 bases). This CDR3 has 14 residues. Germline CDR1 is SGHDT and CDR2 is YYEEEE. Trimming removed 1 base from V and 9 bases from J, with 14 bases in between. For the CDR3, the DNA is TGTGCCAGCAGCTTGTGGGGGGGGCCGGTTGAGCAGTTCTTC. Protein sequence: CASSLWGGPVEQFF.

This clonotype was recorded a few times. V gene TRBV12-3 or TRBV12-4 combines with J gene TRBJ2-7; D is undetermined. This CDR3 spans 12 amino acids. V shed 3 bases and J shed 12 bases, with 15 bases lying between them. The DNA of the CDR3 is TGTGCCAGCAGTTTTAGTACGGGTTACACGTACTTC. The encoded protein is CASSFSTGYTYF.

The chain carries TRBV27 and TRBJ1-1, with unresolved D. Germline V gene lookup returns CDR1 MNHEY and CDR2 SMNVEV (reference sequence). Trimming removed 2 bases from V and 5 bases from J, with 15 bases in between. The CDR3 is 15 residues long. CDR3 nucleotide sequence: TGTGCCAGCAGTTTAACCGTGTCATTGGAGACTGAAGCTTTCTTT. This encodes CASSLTVSLETEAFF.

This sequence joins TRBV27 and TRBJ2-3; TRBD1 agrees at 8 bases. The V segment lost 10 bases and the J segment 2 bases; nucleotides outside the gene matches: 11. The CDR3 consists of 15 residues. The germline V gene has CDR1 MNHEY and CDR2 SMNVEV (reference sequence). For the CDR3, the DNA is TGTGCCACCCAGGGGGCGGGGTTCCCCACAGATACGCAGTATTTT. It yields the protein CATQGAGFPTDTQYF.

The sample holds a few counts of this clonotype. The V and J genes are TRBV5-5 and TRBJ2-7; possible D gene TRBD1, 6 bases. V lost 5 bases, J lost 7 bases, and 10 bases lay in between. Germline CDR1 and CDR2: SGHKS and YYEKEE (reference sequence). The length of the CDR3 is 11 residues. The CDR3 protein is CASRQGGEQYV. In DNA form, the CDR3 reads TGTGCCAGCAGACAGGGCGGAGAGCAGTACGTC.

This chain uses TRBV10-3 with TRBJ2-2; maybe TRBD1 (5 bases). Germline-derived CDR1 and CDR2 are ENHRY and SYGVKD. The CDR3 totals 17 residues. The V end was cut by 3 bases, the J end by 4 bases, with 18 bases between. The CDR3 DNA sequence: TGTGCCATCAGTGACTTCGAGGAAGGGGCATCCACCGGGGAGCTGTTTTTT. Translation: CAISDFEEGASTGELFF.

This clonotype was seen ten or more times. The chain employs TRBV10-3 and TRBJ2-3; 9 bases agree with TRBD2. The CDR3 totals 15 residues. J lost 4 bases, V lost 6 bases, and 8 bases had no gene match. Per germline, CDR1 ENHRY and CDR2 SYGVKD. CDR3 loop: CAISPAGGWPDTQYF. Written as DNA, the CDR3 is TGTGCCATCAGCCCAGCGGGGGGATGGCCAGATACGCAGTATTTT.

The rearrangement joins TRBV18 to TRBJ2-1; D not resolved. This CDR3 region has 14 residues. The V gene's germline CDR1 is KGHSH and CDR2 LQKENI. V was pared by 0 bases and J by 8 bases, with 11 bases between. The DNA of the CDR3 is TGTGCCAGCTCACCACCTACAGTAGTCGATGAGCAGTTCTTC. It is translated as CASSPPTVVDEQFF.